Listed below are T cell receptor beta chains from one sample, sequenced in a study of OX40 agonist ivuxolimab in advanced cancers. TCRdb's table, derived via immunoSEQ multiplex PCR, lists solely in-frame clones and lacks some. The sample holds more than 65,000 clones, about four fifths seen once. The starting material was CD4+ or CD8+ T cells sorted from blood, obtained in a trial of the OX40 agonist ivuxolimab. The receptors originated from an adult with an advanced solid tumor such as melanoma, head and neck, liver or kidney cancer. Each CDR3 is given with its conserved first and last residue.

V gene	CDR3 length	CDR3 protein
TRBV18	15	CASSPGSGGYNEQFF
TRBV28	18	CASSLYRPRDTGFYEQYF
TRBV5-1	15	CASSQTSGSYNEQFF
TRBV2	15	CASSGTAGGVYEQYF
TRBV19	17	CASSQTQRQGSTYEQYF
TRBV9	15	CASSLTGTSGNTIYF
TRBV11-2	15	CASSLAPTQEYEQYF
TRBV2	17	CASRGRVNPSSYNEQFF
TRBV10-1	14	CASSGTRDTGELFF
TRBV6-6	12	CASSSGGSGYTF
TRBV6-1	13	CASSEVGSKEQYF
TRBV6-1	13	CASTRTVNTEAFF
TRBV21-1	19	CASSKAPAGGPLGYNEQFF
TRBV11-2	15	CASSLYSGGTDTQYF
TRBV27	15	CASSPGTGLNSPLHF
TRBV2	14	CASSVGATNEKLFF
TRBV28	13	CASRMGQIYGYTF
TRBV6-5	16	CASSYSLELATYEQYF
TRBV6-5	13	CASSNRESQPQHF
TRBV7-9	15	CASSLSQGRSYEQYF
TRBV18	16	CASSPAGGGLSITQYF
TRBV21-1	14	CASSKGARNVGQYF
TRBV5-1	11	CASSLIGEQYF
TRBV19	13	CASGNRAHNEQFF
TRBV5-1	18	CASSLVPGTPTGRTEAFF
TRBV15	18	CATSRDQVARAYNSPLHF
TRBV30	12	CAWVDREGGYTF
TRBV11-2	12	CASSSKSHEQFF
TRBV7-8	14	CASSLAGLRAEQYF
TRBV28	17	CASSLRILAGATDTQYF
TRBV19	14	CASSTLLDTGELFF
TRBV19	18	CASSMIGTRGGSYNEQFF
TRBV6-1	13	CAIDDRPSYEQYF